The 20 T cell receptor beta chains presented below share a single source sample, sequenced in a study of cytomegalovirus exposure and HLA in healthy donors. Primers for the PCR totalled 60 Vbeta and 13 Jbeta. Profiled with immunoSEQ multiplex PCR; TCRdb holds only in-frame clones, not every one. Among over 130,000 clones listed, about three fifths were seen once. The specimen sequenced was PBMCs. Receptor source: a male donor in good health and CMV-seronegative.

This chain uses TRBV30 with TRBJ1-6; D possibly corresponds to TRBD1 (5 bases). CDR1 is GTSNPN, CDR2 SVGIG, per germline (reference sequence). V was trimmed by 0 bases and J by 10 bases, leaving 13 bases between them. The CDR3 has 14 residues. The CDR3 DNA is TGTGCCTGGAGTGTGGGGGGTTCGGACTCACCCCTCCACTTT. It translates to CAWSVGGSDSPLHF.

This clone was observed a few times. The V and J genes are TRBV5-1 and TRBJ1-5; TRBD1 might be the D (6 bases). The CDR3 is 18 residues long. The V gene lost 4 bases and the J gene lost 1 base, with 21 bases spanning the gap. From germline, CDR1 is SGHRS and CDR2 YFSETQ. The CDR3 loop is CASSPTTRSQGSNQPQHF. CDR3 bases: TGCGCCAGCAGCCCGACCACCAGGTCCCAGGGGAGCAATCAGCCCCAGCATTTT. Looking up the rest from reference TRBV5-1 and TRBJ1-5 gives the full variable domain: KAGVTQTPRYLIKTRGQQVTLSCSPISGHRSVSWYQQTPGQGLQFLFEYFSETQRNKGNFPGRFSGRQFSNSRSEMNVSTLELGDSALYLCASSPTTRSQGSNQPQHFGDGTRLSIL.

This clone was seen just once. One end of the junction fails to match germline, which may point to a read error. J is TRBJ1-2 and V is TRBV7-7; D might be TRBD1 (6 bases). Germline V lookup: CDR1 SSHAT, CDR2 FNYEAQ (reference sequence). The CDR3 runs to 17 residues. CDR3 region: CASSLASGQNSNYGYTF. The CDR3 DNA is TGTGCTAGCAGCTTAGCGAGCGGACAGAACTCTAACTATGGCTACACCTTC.

There are a few counts of this clone. The chain recombines TRBV5-6 with TRBJ2-2, with 7 positions matching TRBD2. V trimming: 4 bases; J trimming: 6 bases; junction bases outside the gene matches: 3. The CDR3 spans 13 residues. In germline, CDR1 is SGHDT, CDR2 YYEEEE. CDR3 region: CASSHGGSGELFF. The DNA of the CDR3 is TGTGCCAGCAGCCACGGGGGGTCCGGGGAGCTGTTTTTT. Full variable domain (remainder filled in from reference TRBV5-6 and TRBJ2-2): DAGVTQSPTHLIKTRGQQVTLRCSPKSGHDTVSWYQQALGQGPQFIFQYYEEEERQRGNFPDRFSGHQFPNYSSELNVNALLLGDSALYLCASSHGGSGELFFGEGSRLTVL.

J is TRBJ2-3 and V is TRBV13, with 7 bases aligning to TRBD2. This CDR3 has 19 amino acids. Germline lookup yields CDR1 PRHDT and CDR2 FYEKMQ (reference sequence). After removal of 2 bases from V and 9 bases from J, the junction contained 23 bases not matched to a gene. Here the CDR3 reads CASSLYSGPLGGDLGTQYF. The DNA for the CDR3 is TGTGCCAGCAGCTTATACTCGGGACCGTTGGGAGGGGACCTGGGCACGCAGTATTTT.

The V call is TRBV19, the J call TRBJ1-3; D is unclear. V gave up 6 bases and J gave up 2 bases, with 8 bases separating them. Per the germline V gene, CDR1 is LNHDA and CDR2 is SQIVND (reference sequence). The CDR3 is made up of 13 amino acids. The CDR3 loop is CASREVPGNTIYF. Here the CDR3 DNA reads TGTGCCAGTAGGGAGGTGCCTGGAAACACCATATATTTT. Drawing the rest from reference TRBV19 and TRBJ1-3, the complete variable domain is DGGITQSPKYLFRKEGQNVTLSCEQNLNHDAMYWYRQDPGQGLRLIYYSQIVNDFQKGDIAEGYSVSREKKESFPLTVTSAQKNPTAFYLCASREVPGNTIYFGEGSWLTVV.

This chain joins TRBV7-9 and TRBJ2-3; 15 bases agree with TRBD2. The junction had 2 bases not matched to a gene; V was cut back by 0 bases and J by 4 bases. The length of the CDR3 is 17 residues. From germline, CDR1 is SEHNR and CDR2 FQNEAQ (reference sequence). The CDR3 sequence is CASSLAGLAGGSDTQYF. Here the CDR3 DNA reads TGTGCCAGCAGCTTAGCGGGACTAGCGGGGGGTTCAGATACGCAGTATTTT.

This CDR3 is CASSWYSTGNNSPLHF. The CDR3 nucleotides are TGTGCCAGCAGTTGGTACTCGACAGGGAATAATTCACCCCTCCACTTT. The chain uses TRBV6-5 and TRBJ1-6; 7 nucleotides match TRBD1. This CDR3 contains 16 residues. The J segment lost 5 bases and the V segment lost 4 bases, leaving 8 bases of the junction unmatched. Germline CDR1 is MNHEY and CDR2 is SVGAGI.

The rearrangement joins TRBV7-4 to TRBJ2-5, with D possibly matching TRBD2 (7 bases). Germline V gene data show CDR1 as SGHVT and CDR2 as SQSDAQ. The CDR3 sequence is 18 residues long. Trimming shortened V by 2 bases and J by 5 bases, and 24 bases separated the two germline ends. CDR3 in amino acids: CASSLPGGGRMDGETQYF. CDR3 nucleotides: TGTGCCAGCAGCTTACCTGGGGGGGGCCGAATGGATGGGGAGACCCAGTACTTC.

This clone turned up a few times. V gene TRBV6-5 combines with J gene TRBJ2-7; the match to TRBD1 covers 8 bases. The CDR3 sequence is 14 residues long. Looked up from germline, CDR1 is MNHEY and CDR2 is SVGAGI. The V and J ends lost 4 bases and 6 bases, in that order; junction bases with no gene match: 8. The CDR3 region has the DNA TGTGCCAGCAGTTTTAGGACAGGGCTAGCCGAGCAGTACTTC. It yields the protein CASSFRTGLAEQYF.

Concerning this clone: Other DNA sequences from this sample encode an identical CDR3 as well. The chain uses TRBV5-1 and TRBJ1-6, with TRBD1 matching over 7 bases. V lost 0 bases, J lost 8 bases, and 2 bases stayed unmatched. This CDR3 contains 14 residues. Germline assignment: CDR1 SGHRS and CDR2 YFSETQ. The CDR3 DNA is TGCGCCAGCAGCTTGGGACAGGGAGATTCACCCCTCCACTTT. Its protein product is CASSLGQGDSPLHF.

This clone occurred a few times. This chain links TRBV19 with TRBJ2-2; a weak D match, TRBD1 (5 bases). Between the trimmed V and J ends, which lost 0 bases and 7 bases, there was a span of 6 bases. The germline V gene encodes CDR1 LNHDA and CDR2 SQIVND (reference sequence). This CDR3 comprises 13 residues. The CDR3 nucleotides read TGTGCCAGTAGTATAGATCAGGGCGGGGAGCTGTTTTTT. Translating it yields CASSIDQGGELFF.

V and J are TRBV7-9 and TRBJ2-7; 7 bases map to TRBD1. This CDR3 spans 15 amino acids. Trimming cost V 1 base and J 3 bases; bases outside gene matches: 6. CDR1 and CDR2 from the germline V gene are SEHNR and FQNEAQ (reference sequence). In DNA form, the CDR3 reads TGTGCCAGCAGCTTAGTTGGGGACAGATACTACGAGCAGTACTTC. This gives the protein CASSLVGDRYYEQYF.

This chain connects TRBV2 to TRBJ1-2; 7 positions match TRBD1. The germline V gene encodes CDR1 SNHLY and CDR2 FYNNEI. The ends lost 3 bases at V and 7 bases at J; junction bases unmatched: 17. The CDR3 consists of 17 residues. The CDR3 protein is CASSDPTSTGLALGYTF. CDR3 nucleotides: TGTGCCAGCAGTGACCCCACCTCGACAGGGTTGGCCCTTGGCTACACCTTC.

The chain employs TRBV27 and TRBJ1-5, with 9 bases identical to TRBD1. Germline CDR1 reads MNHEY; CDR2 reads SMNVEV (reference sequence). The CDR3 is 14 amino acids. The ends lost 6 bases at V and 6 bases at J; junction bases unmatched: 6. This CDR3 reads CASRTGGEGQPQHF. The DNA for the CDR3 is TGTGCCAGCAGAACAGGGGGCGAGGGTCAGCCCCAGCATTTT.

This clone was seen only once. This rearrangement joins TRBV7-8 to TRBJ2-7; D may be TRBD1 (5 bases). Trimming removed 8 bases from V and 0 bases from J, with 14 bases in between. Germline CDR1 and CDR2: SGHVS and FQNEAQ. The CDR3 has 14 residues. The CDR3, as DNA: TGTGCCAGCCTGACGCGACAGAGCTCCTACGAGCAGTACTTC. Encoded protein: CASLTRQSSYEQYF.

This chain uses TRBV9 with TRBJ2-7; D perhaps matches TRBD1 (6 bases). Between the trimmed V and J ends, which lost 4 bases and 3 bases, there was a span of 20 bases. Germline CDR1 SGDLS, CDR2 YYNGEE. The CDR3 loop spans 16 amino acids. The CDR3 reads CASSTHPTGKGYEQYF. The DNA of the CDR3 is TGTGCCAGCAGCACCCATCCGACAGGAAAGGGCTACGAGCAGTACTTC.

This sequence joins TRBV2 and TRBJ2-5; D possibly corresponds to TRBD1 (5 bases). With 5 bases removed from V and 4 bases from J, the gap between germline ends came to 14 bases. CDR3 size: 14 residues. CDR1 is SNHLY, CDR2 FYNNEI, per germline. As DNA, the CDR3 is TGTGCCAGCAGTTTAGGAGACACAGGAGAGACCCAGTACTTC. It specifies CASSLGDTGETQYF.

This clone came up a few times. This sequence joins TRBV6-5 and TRBJ2-7; TRBD2 agrees at 7 bases. Trimming at V came to 2 bases and at J to 2 bases, leaving 3 bases not matched to a gene. CDR1 and CDR2 from the germline V gene are MNHEY and SVGAGI. The CDR3 loop spans 14 amino acids. Here the CDR3 reads CASSYGRDTYEQYF. For the CDR3, the DNA is TGTGCCAGCAGTTACGGGAGGGATACCTACGAGCAGTACTTC.

The J gene is TRBJ1-1, the V gene TRBV9, with D possibly matching TRBD1 (6 bases). The CDR3 contains 15 residues. V was pared by 4 bases and J by 6 bases, with 19 bases between. Germline values: CDR1 SGDLS, CDR2 YYNGEE. In DNA, the CDR3 is TGTGCCAGCAGCCCCTGGGTTGGGGGCTTCTCTGAAGCTTTCTTT. Translated: CASSPWVGGFSEAFF.